A single sample is the source of the 25 T cell receptor beta chains below, sequenced in a study of CD8 T cells in ankylosing spondylitis. TCRdb re-called the 5' RACE reads with MiXCR, one entry per CDR3 protein. In the table there are about 310,000 distinct CDR3 sequences, around 20% of which are singletons. Sample: blood, either unsorted or a sorted T cell fraction (not recorded which). All receptors derive from a female donor with ankylosing spondylitis or in good health (not recorded which).

This clonotype was observed a handful of times. V gene TRBV11-2 combines with J gene TRBJ2-7; TRBD1 agrees at 7 bases. V lost 3 bases to trimming and J lost 4 bases; unmatched junction nucleotides: 6. From germline, CDR1 is SGHAT and CDR2 FQNNGV. CDR3 length: 14 amino acids. The CDR3 protein is CASSLSHRGYEQYF. DNA for the CDR3: TGTGCCAGCAGCTTGTCACACAGGGGATACGAGCAGTACTTC.

This clonotype was observed a few times. The rearrangement joins TRBV20-1 to TRBJ2-2, with 7 bases aligning to TRBD1. The CDR3 contains 14 residues. Losses at the gene ends were 6 bases for V and 4 bases for J; bases not matched to a gene: 8. Germline V gene data show CDR1 as DFQATT and CDR2 as SNEGSKA (reference sequence). In nucleotides, the CDR3 is TGCAGTGCAGCTCGACAGGGCGTCACCGGGGAGCTGTTTTTT. Its translation is CSAARQGVTGELFF.

This chain joins TRBV29-1 and TRBJ1-5; D is perhaps TRBD1 (5 bases). The CDR3 covers 13 residues. Germline V lookup: CDR1 SQVTM, CDR2 ANQGSEA. V lost 6 bases, J lost 5 bases, and 14 bases lay in between. The CDR3 reads CSVRGGLDQPQHF. The CDR3 region has the DNA TGCAGCGTCCGTGGGGGATTGGATCAGCCCCAGCATTTT.

The sample holds a few counts of this clonotype. The V call is TRBV20-1, the J call TRBJ2-3; 13 positions match TRBD2. Germline V CDR1 and CDR2: DFQATT, SNEGSKA (reference sequence). After removal of 6 bases from V and 4 bases from J, the junction contained 10 bases not matched to a gene. The CDR3 loop spans 16 amino acids. The CDR3 reads CSAGLAGDLDSDTQYF. CDR3 DNA: TGCAGTGCCGGACTAGCGGGAGACTTGGACTCAGATACGCAGTATTTT.

The chain recombines TRBV6-5 with TRBJ2-7, with TRBD2 identical over 12 bases. V dropped 0 bases and J dropped 5; count of bases not matched to a gene: 11. Germline V CDR1 and CDR2: MNHEY, SVGAGI. This CDR3 region has 18 residues. CDR3 nucleotide sequence: TGTGCCAGCAGTTACTCGGGGCTAGCGGGAGGGTCGTTCCACGAGCAGTACTTC. It is translated as CASSYSGLAGGSFHEQYF.

A few counts support this clonotype. The chain employs TRBV5-1 and TRBJ2-5; 9 bases are shared with TRBD1. The V segment lost 5 bases and the J segment 4 bases; nucleotides outside the gene matches: 3. The CDR3 extends over 13 amino acids. CDR1 is SGHRS, CDR2 YFSETQ, per germline. This chain's CDR3 is CASRWTGAETQYF. Here the CDR3 DNA reads TGCGCCAGCAGATGGACAGGGGCAGAGACCCAGTACTTC.

The CDR3 reads CASKTSVSSYEQYF. As DNA, the CDR3 is TGTGCCAGCAAGACTAGCGTAAGCTCCTACGAGCAGTACTTC. The genes are TRBV6-2 or TRBV6-3 and TRBJ2-7; 8 nucleotides align to TRBD2. The germline gives CDR1 MNHEY, CDR2 SVGEGT. After removal of 7 bases from V and 0 bases from J, the junction contained 5 bases not matched to a gene. This CDR3 spans 14 amino acids.

In its sample, this clonotype was seen many times. The chain is built from TRBV10-3 and TRBJ2-7, with D tentatively TRBD1 (5 bases). The V end lost 2 bases, the J end lost 4 bases, and 9 bases lay between the germline ends. In germline, CDR1 is ENHRY, CDR2 SYGVKD. The CDR3 runs 13 residues. CDR3 in amino acids: CAISEDSQYEQYF. The CDR3 bases are TGTGCCATCAGTGAGGACAGCCAATACGAGCAGTACTTC.

CDR3 sequence: CASSSGTLKHYEQYF. Written as DNA, the CDR3 is TGTGCCAGCAGTTCCGGGACACTAAAACACTACGAGCAGTACTTC. The V gene is TRBV7-9, the J gene TRBJ2-7, with a tentative D call TRBD1 (6 bases). The germline CDR1 and CDR2 sequences are SEHNR and FQNEAQ (reference sequence). This CDR3 region has 15 residues. Trimming pared 6 bases from V and 3 bases from J, leaving 18 bases between.

This clonotype has ten or more counts. The genes are TRBV6-6 and TRBJ1-6; 12 bases are shared with TRBD1. CDR1 is MNHNY, CDR2 SVGAGI, per germline (reference sequence). The CDR3 has 15 amino acids. J gave up 8 bases and V 7 bases, and 6 bases lay outside the gene matches. In DNA, the CDR3 is TGTGCCAGCAAAACCGGGGACAGGGGGCATTCACCCCTCCACTTT. This translates into CASKTGDRGHSPLHF.

This clonotype was picked up a small number of times. V usage is TRBV10-1 and J usage is TRBJ2-1; D is unclear. V shed 4 bases and J shed 8 bases, with 12 bases lying between them. Germline-derived CDR1 and CDR2 are WNHNN and SYGVQD (reference sequence). CDR3 length equals 13 residues. In DNA form, the CDR3 reads TGCGCCAGCAGTGCAAGGGATCGGGATGAGCAGTTCTTC. Its protein product is CASSARDRDEQFF.

This clonotype was counted only a few times. This chain links TRBV4-2 with TRBJ1-3, with D possibly matching TRBD1 (5 bases). The V gene's germline CDR1 is LGHNA and CDR2 YNFKEQ. The CDR3 runs to 15 residues. V lost 3 bases, J lost 0 bases, and 9 bases lay in between. CDR3 loop: CASSHPGTSGNTIYF. The CDR3 nucleotides read TGTGCCAGCAGCCACCCCGGGACCTCTGGAAACACCATATATTTT.

The V gene is TRBV7-2, the J gene TRBJ2-3; D is perhaps TRBD1 (5 bases). The germline V and J ends were trimmed by 4 bases and 8 bases, with 10 bases remaining between them. In germline, CDR1 is SGHTA, CDR2 FQGNSA. This CDR3 is built from 12 residues. CDR3 bases: TGTGCCAGCAGCTACAGGAGAAGTACGCAGTATTTT. As protein: CASSYRRSTQYF.

As regards this clonotype: This could be a read error, since a much larger clone is one nucleotide away. V gene TRBV5-1 combines with J gene TRBJ2-1, with 7 positions matching TRBD1. The J segment lost 9 bases and the V segment lost 4 bases, leaving 13 bases of the junction unmatched. Germline V CDR1 and CDR2: SGHRS, YFSETQ. The CDR3 extends over 15 amino acids. The CDR3 loop reads CASSTGVLTQIEQFF. Here the CDR3 DNA reads TGCGCCAGCAGCACAGGGGTCCTAACACAAATTGAGCAGTTCTTC.

A few counts support this clonotype. The chain has TRBV2 and TRBJ1-2; D not certain. Trimming removed 4 bases from V and 13 bases from J, with 13 bases in between. From germline, CDR1 is SNHLY and CDR2 FYNNEI. This CDR3 region has 11 residues. The CDR3 sequence is CASSVSPAGTF. The DNA of the CDR3 is TGTGCCAGCAGTGTATCACCTGCGGGCACCTTC. Filled out from reference TRBV2 and TRBJ1-2, the complete variable domain reads EPEVTQTPSHQVTQMGQEVILRCVPISNHLYFYWYRQILGQKVEFLVSFYNNEISEKSEIFDDQFSVERPDGSNFTLKIRSTKLEDSAMYFCASSVSPAGTFGSGTRLTVV.

Many counts were recorded for this clonotype. V gene TRBV6-2 or TRBV6-3 combines with J gene TRBJ2-1; TRBD2 aligns across 12 bases. Germline CDR1 is MNHEY and CDR2 is SVGEGT. The CDR3 is 13 residues long. V gave up 8 bases and J gave up 7 bases; unmatched junction bases: 3. The CDR3 DNA reads as TGTGCCAGCGGACTAGCGGGATGGAATGAGCAGTTCTTC. Protein: CASGLAGWNEQFF.

This sequence joins TRBV5-6 and TRBJ1-1, with D possibly being TRBD1 (6 bases). The CDR3 consists of 15 residues. Trimming shortened V by 4 bases and J by 0 bases, and 13 bases separated the two germline ends. Germline V CDR1 and CDR2: SGHDT, YYEEEE. This CDR3 is CASSTLQGVNTEAFF. CDR3 nucleotides: TGTGCCAGCAGCACCTTACAGGGCGTGAACACTGAAGCTTTCTTT.

J is TRBJ1-3 and V is TRBV6-5; D remains unclear. Germline values: CDR1 MNHEY, CDR2 SVGAGI. The CDR3 is 13 amino acids. V dropped 6 bases and J dropped 0 bases, with 6 bases sitting between them. CDR3 bases: TGTGCCAGCAGATTAATCTCTGGAAACACCATATATTTT. Translation gives CASRLISGNTIYF.

The V and J genes are TRBV4-2 and TRBJ2-2; D call uncertain. The CDR3 length is 15 residues. From germline, CDR1 is LGHNA and CDR2 YNFKEQ. Trimming took off 0 bases at V and 9 bases at J, with 14 bases between the two ends. The CDR3 sequence is CASSQDYPPSWELFF. The CDR3 DNA reads TGTGCCAGCAGCCAAGACTACCCCCCCAGCTGGGAGCTGTTTTTT.

The table lists this clonotype with a few counts. The V gene is TRBV15, the J gene TRBJ1-5; D is uncertain. Trimming took off 5 bases at V and 1 base at J, with 9 bases between the two ends. The CDR3 loop spans 14 amino acids. Germline CDR1 reads LNHNV; CDR2 reads YYDKDF (reference sequence). The CDR3 DNA reads TGTGCCACCAGCTTGACACTGAGCAATCAGCCCCAGCATTTT. It yields the protein CATSLTLSNQPQHF.

This clonotype came up many times. The CDR3 protein is CSVEGVGGGTGELFF. In nucleotides, the CDR3 is TGCAGCGTTGAAGGGGTGGGAGGCGGCACCGGGGAGCTGTTTTTT. The chain recombines TRBV29-1 with TRBJ2-2; a possible D gene is TRBD2 (6 bases). CDR3 length: 15 amino acids. Germline-derived CDR1 and CDR2 are SQVTM and ANQGSEA. V was trimmed by 1 base and J by 4 bases, leaving 13 bases between them.

This clonotype was detected once. V and J are TRBV6-2 or TRBV6-3 and TRBJ2-1, with D unresolved. The CDR3 consists of 15 residues. Trimming took 5 bases from V and 4 from J, leaving 15 bases between them. CDR1 and CDR2 from the germline V gene are MNHEY and SVGEGT. The CDR3 reads CASSHAVPTYNEQFF. CDR3 coding DNA: TGTGCCAGCAGTCACGCGGTACCGACATACAATGAGCAGTTCTTC.

The V call is TRBV12-3 or TRBV12-4, the J call TRBJ1-4; no firm D call. The CDR3 extends over 12 amino acids. V lost 3 bases and J 8 bases, leaving 7 bases between the germline ends. CDR3 DNA sequence: TGTGCCAGCAGTTTGTGGAGGGAAAAACTGTTTTTT. Protein: CASSLWREKLFF.

This clonotype appeared a few times. The chain has TRBV7-2 and TRBJ2-3; weak D call: TRBD2 (7 bases). The CDR3 has 17 residues. Per germline, CDR1 SGHTA and CDR2 FQGNSA. The V gene lost 1 base and the J gene lost 3 bases, with 17 bases spanning the gap. The DNA for the CDR3 is TGTGCCAGCAGCTTAGTGGGGGGGCTAGGTAGAACAGATACGCAGTATTTT. It encodes CASSLVGGLGRTDTQYF.

This rearrangement joins TRBV30 to TRBJ2-7, with 7 bases matching TRBD2. The CDR3 is 12 residues long. Germline assignment: CDR1 GTSNPN and CDR2 SVGIG (reference sequence). The J segment lost 6 bases and the V segment lost 2 bases, leaving 4 bases of the junction unmatched. The CDR3 protein is CAWSTSVIEQYF. The CDR3 nucleotides read TGTGCCTGGAGTACTAGCGTCATCGAGCAGTACTTC.